This TCR beta chain emerged from a study of blood T cell repertoires in COVID-19. Study background: Some COVID-19 samples were acute and others convalescent; all came from the United States, Italy and Spain.

Original processing methods: Scientists estimated how many nucleated cells there were by amplifying reference gene primers. Sequenced by immunoSEQ multiplex PCR; TCRdb stores in-frame clones only, minus some. The V and J calls and the clone size are those of that table, but D and trimming were determined from the DNA. The table lists roughly 320,000 clones, 80% to 90% of them singletons. V lost 5 bases and J 3 bases, leaving 16 bases between the germline ends. CDR3 length: 16 residues. Germline loops: CDR1 LGHNT, CDR2 FRNRAP. Material for sequencing was peripheral blood. The receptor comes from a woman between 45 and 65 years old with COVID-19, enrolled during active disease. V is TRBV12-5 and J is TRBJ2-2; possibly TRBD2 for D (6 bases). CDR3: CASGPTRGGDTGELFF. The DNA of the CDR3 is TGTGCTAGTGGTCCAACAAGGGGCGGGGACACCGGGGAGCTGTTTTTT.